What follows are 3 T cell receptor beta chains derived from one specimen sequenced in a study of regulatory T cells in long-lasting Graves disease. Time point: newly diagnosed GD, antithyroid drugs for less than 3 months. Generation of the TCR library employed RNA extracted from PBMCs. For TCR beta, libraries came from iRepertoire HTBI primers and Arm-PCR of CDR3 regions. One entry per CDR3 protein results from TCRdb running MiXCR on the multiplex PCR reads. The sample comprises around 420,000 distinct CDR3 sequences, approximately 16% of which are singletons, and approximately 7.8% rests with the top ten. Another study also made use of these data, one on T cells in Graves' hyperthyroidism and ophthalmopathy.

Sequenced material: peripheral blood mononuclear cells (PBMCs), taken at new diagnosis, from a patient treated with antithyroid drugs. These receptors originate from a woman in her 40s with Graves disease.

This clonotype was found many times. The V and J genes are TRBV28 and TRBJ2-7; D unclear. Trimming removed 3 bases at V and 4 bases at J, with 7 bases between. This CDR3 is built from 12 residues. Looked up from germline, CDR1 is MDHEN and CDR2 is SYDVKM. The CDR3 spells CASSFGEYEQYF. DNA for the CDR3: TGTGCCAGCAGTTTTGGAGAGTACGAGCAGTACTTC. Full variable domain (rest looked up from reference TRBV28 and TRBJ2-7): DVKVTQSSRYLVKRTGEKVFLECVQDMDHENMFWYRQDPGLGLRLIYFSYDVKMKEKGDIPEGYSVSREKKERFSLILESASTNQTSMYLCASSFGEYEQYFGPGTRLTVT.

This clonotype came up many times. The CDR3 region is CASSPHPKRGANNEQFF. In DNA, the CDR3 is TGTGCCAGCAGCCCCCACCCGAAGCGGGGAGCTAACAATGAGCAGTTCTTC. The chain recombines TRBV7-8 with TRBJ2-1; 7 nucleotides align to TRBD2. V shed 5 bases and J 5 bases; nucleotides not matched to a gene: 15. This CDR3 has 17 residues. The germline gives CDR1 SGHVS, CDR2 FQNEAQ. Full variable domain (remainder filled in from reference TRBV7-8 and TRBJ2-1): GAGVSQSPRYKVAKRGQDVALRCDPISGHVSLFWYQQALGQGPEFLTYFQNEAQLDKSGLPSDRFFAERPEGSVSTLKIQRTQQEDSAVYLCASSPHPKRGANNEQFFGPGTRLTVL.

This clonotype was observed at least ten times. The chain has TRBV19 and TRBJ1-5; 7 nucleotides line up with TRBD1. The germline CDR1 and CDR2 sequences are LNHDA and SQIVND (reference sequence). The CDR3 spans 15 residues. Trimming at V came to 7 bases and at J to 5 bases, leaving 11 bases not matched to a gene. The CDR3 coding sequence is TGTGCCAGTACCCCAGGACAGGTTCCTTATCAGCCCCAGCATTTT. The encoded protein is CASTPGQVPYQPQHF.